One sample yielded the 13 T cell receptor beta chains listed below, sequenced in a study of shared clonotypes between healthy human individuals. Libraries were prepared by immunoSEQ multiplex PCR; TCRdb keeps only in-frame clonotypes and omits some of them. The sample lists some 690,000 clones, about 90% occurring once. Sequencing input: memory CD8+ T cells from PBMCs. Documented subset: CD45RO+ cells pooled with CCR7-negative TemRA cells. The receptors derive from a man younger than 35 in good health. Some clones in this sample may be carry-over from other donors' samples.

The genes are TRBV27 and TRBJ2-2; 12 nucleotides match TRBD1. CDR3 length: 17 amino acids. The ends lost 1 base at V and 4 bases at J; junction bases unmatched: 4. Per the germline V gene, CDR1 is MNHEY and CDR2 is SMNVEV (reference sequence). The DNA of the CDR3 is TGTGCCAGCAGTTTATTGCTGGGACAGGGGGCCACCGGGGAGCTGTTTTTT. Its translation: CASSLLLGQGATGELFF.

The chain recombines TRBV9 with TRBJ1-1; 8 positions agree with TRBD1. In germline, CDR1 is SGDLS, CDR2 YYNGEE. The CDR3 loop spans 15 amino acids. V lost 0 bases, J lost 1 base, and 2 bases stayed unmatched. CDR3 nucleotides: TGTGCCAGCAGCGTAGGACAGGGGTGGAACACTGAAGCTTTCTTT. It codes for CASSVGQGWNTEAFF.

The table lists this clone with a few counts. The CDR3 bases are TGTGCCAGCAGTGGTGGAGGGAGCTATGGCTACACCTTC. Its protein is CASSGGGSYGYTF. This sequence joins TRBV6-4 and TRBJ1-2; D remains unclear. The CDR3 has 13 amino acids. Germline V gene lookup returns CDR1 MRHNA and CDR2 SNTAGT. Trimming removed 4 bases at V and 4 bases at J, with 10 bases between.

The J gene is TRBJ2-7, the V gene TRBV5-1, with D hard to call. The V gene's germline CDR1 is SGHRS and CDR2 YFSETQ. V lost 4 bases, J lost 2 bases, and 16 bases lay in between. CDR3 size: 15 residues. The DNA for the CDR3 is TGCGCCAGCAGCCCCGGAGTCCCCGACGCCTACGAGCAGTACTTC. Translation gives CASSPGVPDAYEQYF.

CDR3 protein: CASSATGADTQYF. CDR3 coding DNA: TGTGCCAGCAGCGCCACGGGGGCGGATACGCAGTATTTT. This chain connects TRBV7-3 to TRBJ2-3; D may be TRBD1 or TRBD2 (6 bases each). The CDR3 runs to 13 residues. The V end lost 5 bases, the J end lost 6 bases, and 12 bases lay between the germline ends. The V gene's germline CDR1 is SGHTA and CDR2 FQGTGA.

The chain uses TRBV7-3 and TRBJ2-1; maybe TRBD2 (5 bases). V was pared by 5 bases and J by 0 bases, with 11 bases between. The CDR3 extends over 15 amino acids. Germline CDR1 and CDR2: SGHTA and FQGTGA. DNA of the CDR3: TGTGCCAGCAGCCCAGACTACTACTCCTACAATGAGCAGTTCTTC. Its translation is CASSPDYYSYNEQFF.

V and J are TRBV4-1 and TRBJ1-6, with TRBD1 matching over 9 bases. This CDR3 has 15 residues. V trimming: 1 base; J trimming: 10 bases; junction bases outside the gene matches: 5. From germline, CDR1 is MGHRA and CDR2 YSYEKL. The CDR3 region is CASSQGDRGFSPLHF. The CDR3 DNA follows: TGCGCCAGCAGCCAAGGAGACAGGGGGTTCTCACCCCTCCACTTT.

The chain recombines TRBV6-7 with TRBJ1-3; D gene unclear. TRBV6-7 is filed as an ORF, its function uncertain. The CDR3 consists of 24 residues. The V and J ends lost 2 bases and 0 bases respectively, with 35 bases between them. The CDR3 region is CASSYQPLPKFVSRGMLSGNTIYF. The CDR3 DNA follows: TGTGCCAGCAGTTACCAACCACTCCCGAAGTTCGTCAGCCGTGGGATGCTCTCTGGAAACACCATATATTTT.

V is TRBV7-8 and J is TRBJ1-4; D is unclear. Trimming left V 2 bases short and J 1 base short, with 8 bases between. Looked up from germline, CDR1 is SGHVS and CDR2 is FQNEAQ. CDR3 length: 15 residues. This chain's CDR3 is CASSLLRGTNEKLFF. CDR3 nucleotides: TGTGCCAGCAGCTTACTGCGGGGAACTAATGAAAAACTGTTTTTT. Variable domain in full (rest from reference TRBV7-8 and TRBJ1-4): GAGVSQSPRYKVAKRGQDVALRCDPISGHVSLFWYQQALGQGPEFLTYFQNEAQLDKSGLPSDRFFAERPEGSVSTLKIQRTQQEDSAVYLCASSLLRGTNEKLFFGSGTQLSVL.

The genes are TRBV7-8 and TRBJ1-1; no reliable D call. The germline CDR1 and CDR2 sequences are SGHVS and FQNEAQ. The V end was cut by 1 base, the J end by 0 bases, with 9 bases between. This CDR3 is 15 amino acids long. The CDR3 DNA reads TGTGCCAGCAGCTTAGGGAAGGGAATGAACACTGAAGCTTTCTTT. It codes for CASSLGKGMNTEAFF.

Concerning this clone itself: Distinct nucleotide sequences in the sample also encode this CDR3. This rearrangement joins TRBV9 to TRBJ2-1; 10 bases are a match to TRBD1. Germline loops: CDR1 SGDLS, CDR2 YYNGEE. CDR3 length equals 14 residues. Trimming took 4 bases from V and 8 from J; bases not matched to a gene: 6. CDR3 protein: CASSNRDRGHEQFF. The CDR3 nucleotides read TGTGCCAGCAGCAACCGGGACAGGGGCCATGAGCAGTTCTTC.

The gene calls are TRBV4-3 and TRBJ2-1; 9 bases line up with TRBD2. Germline values: CDR1 LGHNA, CDR2 YSLEER. The V gene end was trimmed by 1 base and the J gene end by 8 bases; junction bases not matched to a gene: 21. This CDR3 contains 20 residues. The DNA of the CDR3 is TGCGCCAGCAGCCAAGCTTTGGGACCGAATCTAGCGGGGAGAAGAGATGAGCAGTTCTTC. Translated: CASSQALGPNLAGRRDEQFF.

The CDR3 nucleotides read TGTGCCAGCAGCTTATCAGGGGGCATGACTCAGCCCCAGCATTTT. Its translation is CASSLSGGMTQPQHF. This chain connects TRBV11-2 to TRBJ1-5; 8 bases line up with TRBD1. This CDR3 region has 15 residues. In germline, CDR1 is SGHAT, CDR2 FQNNGV. With V trimmed by 2 bases and J by 6 bases, 6 bases remained unmatched.